Below are 8 T cell receptor beta chains sequenced from a single sample in a study of beta chain features in type 1 diabetes (dated by TCRdb to between 2017 and 2018). Study-level results and caveats: A moderate but significant shortening of TCRB CDR3 length was observed in type 1 diabetes patients in all four CD4+ subsets.

These receptors have no known antigen. Library preparation employed the immunoSEQ multiplex PCR assay. The High Capacity cDNA Reverse Transcription Kit was used to reverse transcribe all of the isolated RNA, meaning that expressed TCRB transcripts were what got sequenced. In its TCRdb copy, this immuneACCESS table keeps in-frame sequences only and misses some clones. Where compared with another copy, unresolved V genes explain less than half of these, and the others have no known cause. The sample includes some 70,000 clones, with about 50% observed a single time. The leading ten clones occupy 0.65% to 0.9% of the sample. The specimen was central memory CD4+ T cells from blood. The receptors were sampled from a man aged 25-45 years with type 1 diabetes.

The chain carries TRBV19 and TRBJ1-1, with no clear D. Germline CDR1 LNHDA, CDR2 SQIVND (reference sequence). This CDR3 contains 14 residues. V was shortened by 6 bases and J by 1 base, with 12 bases between the two germline ends. The CDR3 DNA reads as TGTGCCAGTAGAGGACCAGCGGGGAACACTGAAGCTTTCTTT. Protein sequence: CASRGPAGNTEAFF. Complete variable domain (other parts from reference TRBV19 and TRBJ1-1): DGGITQSPKYLFRKEGQNVTLSCEQNLNHDAMYWYRQDPGQGLRLIYYSQIVNDFQKGDIAEGYSVSREKKESFPLTVTSAQKNPTAFYLCASRGPAGNTEAFFGQGTRLTVV.

The CDR3 loop reads CASSRTTSGTQYF. The CDR3 nucleotides read TGTGCCAGCAGTCGAACTACCTCCGGGACCCAGTACTTC. This rearrangement joins TRBV6-1 to TRBJ2-5; D remains unclear. CDR3 length equals 13 residues. CDR1 is MNHNS and CDR2 is SASEGT in the germline V gene. V was clipped by 5 bases and J by 7 bases, with 14 bases between them.

This clone was detected only a few times. This chain joins TRBV27 and TRBJ2-3; a possible D gene is TRBD2 (6 bases). CDR1 and CDR2 from the germline V gene are MNHEY and SMNVEV (reference sequence). The CDR3 has 16 amino acids. The V end lost 0 bases, the J end lost 3 bases, and 13 bases lay between the germline ends. The CDR3 bases are TGTGCCAGCAGTTTATCGTGGGGACTGATGACAGATACGCAGTATTTT. Translation: CASSLSWGLMTDTQYF.

This clone was recorded a few times. The V gene is TRBV28, the J gene TRBJ2-1; 7 bases match TRBD2. The germline CDR1 and CDR2 sequences are MDHEN and SYDVKM. Trimming removed 5 bases from V and 7 bases from J; junction bases left unmatched: 14. This CDR3 is 16 amino acids long. CDR3: CASSSPAAGVDNEQFF. Here the CDR3 DNA reads TGTGCCAGCAGTAGCCCGGCGGCGGGAGTGGATAATGAGCAGTTCTTC.

The chain links TRBV19 to TRBJ1-2; D possibly corresponds to TRBD1 (5 bases). The V end was cut by 3 bases, the J end by 7 bases, with 18 bases between. Germline V gene data show CDR1 as LNHDA and CDR2 as SQIVND (reference sequence). This CDR3 has 15 amino acids. CDR3 sequence: CASSIGGERTGGYTF. Here the CDR3 DNA reads TGTGCCAGTAGTATTGGAGGGGAGAGGACTGGTGGCTACACCTTC.

This clone was counted a few times. The rearrangement joins TRBV18 to TRBJ2-6; tentative D call: TRBD1 (6 bases). Germline V gene data show CDR1 as KGHSH and CDR2 as LQKENI. CDR3 length: 16 residues. Trimming took 6 bases from V and 0 from J, leaving 12 bases between them. This chain's CDR3 is CASSLGTSSGANVLTF. CDR3 DNA: TGTGCCAGCTCGCTAGGGACAAGCTCTGGGGCCAACGTCCTGACTTTC.

This clone was detected only a few times. The gene calls are TRBV7-9 and TRBJ1-2, with 10 bases matching TRBD1. The germline V gene encodes CDR1 SEHNR and CDR2 FQNEAQ (reference sequence). The CDR3 sequence is 13 residues long. Germline trimming cut 5 bases from V and 6 bases from J; bases unmatched to any gene: 3. This CDR3 reads CASSPDRGHGYTF. The CDR3 DNA reads TGTGCCAGCAGCCCCGACAGGGGGCATGGCTACACCTTC.

The rearrangement joins TRBV7-2 to TRBJ2-7; TRBD1 is a possible D gene (6 bases). V lost 2 bases to trimming and J lost 6 bases, with 11 bases between them. This CDR3 is 13 amino acids long. CDR1 and CDR2 from the germline V gene are SGHTA and FQGNSA. This chain's CDR3 is CASSLLGASEQYF. The DNA for the CDR3 is TGTGCCAGCAGCTTACTGGGGGCTTCCGAGCAGTACTTC.